This entry features one TCR beta chain sequence. A read error may produce the germline difference seen at one junction end. This sample stems from a study of T cell responses to AZD1222 COVID-19 vaccine. The repertoire was sequenced with immunoSEQ multiplex PCR; TCRdb's copy has only in-frame clones and lacks some. The data contain roughly 99,000 clones, just over 90% of them singletons. Sequences were derived from peripheral blood, sampled 28 days after the second AZD1222 dose. The receptor comes from an adult who received the AZD1222 COVID-19 vaccine.

For the CDR3, the DNA is TGTGCCACCAGCAGAGATGGCAAACAGCCCCAGCATTTT. Protein sequence: CATSRDGKQPQHF. The J gene is TRBJ1-5, the V gene TRBV15; no clear D. Germline CDR1 is LNHNV and CDR2 is YYDKDF (reference sequence). The CDR3 loop spans 13 amino acids.